Presented here are 3 T cell receptor beta chains from one specimen sequenced in a study of T-cell reconstitution after alpha-beta-depleted transplantation in children. It was with unique molecular identifiers that the TCRbeta library was prepared. TCRdb itself ran the PCR reads through MiXCR, one entry per CDR3 protein. Of roughly 200,000 distinct CDR3 sequences listed, roughly 15% are singletons. This material consisted of PBMCs from the stem cell graft donor, taken from the stem cell graft. The source of these receptors is a human donor who donated a stem cell graft to a child with acute lymphoblastic leukemia.

This clonotype was counted at least ten times. This chain connects TRBV11-2 to TRBJ2-2; 9 bases agree with TRBD2. The CDR3 has 17 amino acids. Per germline, CDR1 SGHAT and CDR2 FQNNGV. The junction had 7 bases not matched to a gene; V was cut back by 0 bases and J by 5 bases. CDR3 in amino acids: CASSLDISGSWTGELFF. The CDR3 DNA reads as TGTGCCAGCAGCTTAGACATTAGCGGGAGTTGGACCGGGGAGCTGTTTTTT.

This clonotype was recorded a few times. The rearrangement joins TRBV5-1 to TRBJ1-2; D not resolved. Germline loops: CDR1 SGHRS, CDR2 YFSETQ. The CDR3 has 14 amino acids. The V gene lost 2 bases and the J gene lost 2 bases, with 10 bases spanning the gap. CDR3 protein: CASSFREGNYGYTF. The DNA of the CDR3 is TGCGCCAGCAGCTTTCGTGAGGGAAACTATGGCTACACCTTC. The full variable domain, completed using reference TRBV5-1 and TRBJ1-2, is KAGVTQTPRYLIKTRGQQVTLSCSPISGHRSVSWYQQTPGQGLQFLFEYFSETQRNKGNFPGRFSGRQFSNSRSEMNVSTLELGDSALYLCASSFREGNYGYTFGSGTRLTVV.

At least ten counts were recorded for this clonotype. The chain employs TRBV12-5 and TRBJ2-1; D remains ambiguous. The V gene lost 2 bases and the J gene lost 8 bases, with 13 bases spanning the gap. The CDR3 runs 14 residues. From germline, CDR1 is LGHNT and CDR2 FRNRAP. CDR3 sequence (DNA): TGTGCTAGTGGTTTGAACCTCCGGGTAGATGAGCAGTTCTTC. Its translation: CASGLNLRVDEQFF.